A single T cell receptor (beta chain) is shown here with its context. Its antigen is still unknown. These data belong to a study of cytomegalovirus exposure and HLA in healthy donors. V was clipped by 3 bases and J by 4 bases, with 10 bases between them. CDR1 and CDR2 (germline): SGHTA, FQGNSA. The CDR3 is made up of 14 amino acids. The PCR ran on 60 Vbeta and 13 Jbeta primers. Measured with immunoSEQ multiplex PCR; TCRdb has only the in-frame clones, and not every one. The sample has 100,000 to 150,000 clones, about 83% seen once. Study findings and constraints: A later examination showed that TCR association rates differed by HLA locus, with DRB1 most and HLA-C fewest.

Sequenced input: PBMCs. The chain joins TRBV7-2 to TRBJ2-1, with D perhaps matching TRBD1 (6 bases). This sequence originates from a woman in her 40s in good health and CMV-seropositive. In DNA, the CDR3 is TGTGCCAGCAGCTTCAGGGGAGTTTACAATGAGCAGTTCTTC. Protein: CASSFRGVYNEQFF.